Below, one TCR beta chain is given with its context. This specimen belongs to a study of blood T cell repertoires in COVID-19. The overall study: Sites across the United States, Italy and Spain contributed samples from acute and convalescent COVID-19.

Repertoires were generated with immunoSEQ multiplex PCR, while TCRdb's copy carries only in-frame clones and drops some. The table records approximately 34,000 clones, 80% of them present only once. CDR1 and CDR2 (germline): SEHNR, FQNEAQ (reference sequence). The CDR3 is 14 residues long. V was pared by 1 base and J by 4 bases, with 10 bases between. The rearrangement uses TRBV7-9 and TRBJ1-1; weak D call: TRBD1 (6 bases). The receptor comes from a woman in her 70s with acute or convalescent COVID-19. The sequencing input was peripheral blood. CDR3: CASSLDQGRTEAFF. DNA for the CDR3: TGTGCCAGCAGCTTAGATCAGGGGCGCACTGAAGCTTTCTTT.